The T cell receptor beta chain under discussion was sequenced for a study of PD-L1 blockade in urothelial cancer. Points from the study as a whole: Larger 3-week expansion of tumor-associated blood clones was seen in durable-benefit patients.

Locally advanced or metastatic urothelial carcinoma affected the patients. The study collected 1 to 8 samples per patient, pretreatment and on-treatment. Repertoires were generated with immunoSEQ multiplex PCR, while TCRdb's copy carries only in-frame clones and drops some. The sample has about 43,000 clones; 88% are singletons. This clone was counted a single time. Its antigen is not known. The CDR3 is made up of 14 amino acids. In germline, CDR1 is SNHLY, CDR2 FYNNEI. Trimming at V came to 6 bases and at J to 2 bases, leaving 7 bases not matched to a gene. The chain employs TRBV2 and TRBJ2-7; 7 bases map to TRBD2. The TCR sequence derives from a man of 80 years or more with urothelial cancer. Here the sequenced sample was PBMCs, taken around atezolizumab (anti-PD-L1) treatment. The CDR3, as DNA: TGTGCCAGCAGCTGGGACTACAAGCCCTACGAGCAGTACTTC. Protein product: CASSWDYKPYEQYF.